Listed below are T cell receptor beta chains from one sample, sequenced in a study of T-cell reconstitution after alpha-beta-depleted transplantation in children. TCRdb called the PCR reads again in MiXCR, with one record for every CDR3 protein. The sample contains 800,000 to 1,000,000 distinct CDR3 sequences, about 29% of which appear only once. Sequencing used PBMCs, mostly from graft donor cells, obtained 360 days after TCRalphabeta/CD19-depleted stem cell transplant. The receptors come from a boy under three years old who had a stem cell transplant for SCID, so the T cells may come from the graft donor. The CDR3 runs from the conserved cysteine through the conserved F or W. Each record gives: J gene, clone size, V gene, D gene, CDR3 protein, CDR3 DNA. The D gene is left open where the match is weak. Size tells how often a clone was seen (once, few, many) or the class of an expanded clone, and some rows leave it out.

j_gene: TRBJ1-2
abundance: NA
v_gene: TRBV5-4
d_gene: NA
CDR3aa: CASSLSDLGGGYTF
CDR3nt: TGTGCCAGCAGCTTGTCCGATCTCGGGGGGGGCTACACCTTC

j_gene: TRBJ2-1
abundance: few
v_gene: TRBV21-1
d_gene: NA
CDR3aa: CASAGDDNEQFF
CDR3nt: TGTGCCAGCGCGGGAGATGACAATGAGCAGTTCTTC

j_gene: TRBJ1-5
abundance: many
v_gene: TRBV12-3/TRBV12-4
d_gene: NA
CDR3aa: CASSLRDNQPQHF
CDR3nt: TGTGCCAGCAGTTTAAGGGACAATCAGCCCCAGCATTTT

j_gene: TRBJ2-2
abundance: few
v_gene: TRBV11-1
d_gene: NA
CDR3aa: CASSLAHLRDKAAGELFF
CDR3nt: TGTGCCAGCAGCTTAGCCCATCTCCGGGACAAGGCCGCCGGGGAGCTGTTTTTT

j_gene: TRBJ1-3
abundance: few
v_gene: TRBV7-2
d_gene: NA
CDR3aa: CASSFLGGVSGNTIYF
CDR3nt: TGTGCCAGCAGCTTCCTAGGGGGAGTATCTGGAAACACCATATATTTT

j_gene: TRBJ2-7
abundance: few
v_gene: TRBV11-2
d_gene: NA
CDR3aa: CASNQMGDGYEQYF
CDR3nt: TGTGCCAGCAACCAGATGGGGGACGGCTACGAGCAGTACTTC

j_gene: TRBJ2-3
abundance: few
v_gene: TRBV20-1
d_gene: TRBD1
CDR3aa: CSAPDRGRTDTQYF
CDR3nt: TGCAGTGCACCCGACAGGGGGCGGACAGATACGCAGTATTTT

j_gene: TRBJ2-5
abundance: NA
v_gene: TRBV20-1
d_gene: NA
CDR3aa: CSARGRQFQETQYF
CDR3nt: TGCAGTGCTAGGGGACGGCAGTTCCAAGAGACCCAGTACTTC

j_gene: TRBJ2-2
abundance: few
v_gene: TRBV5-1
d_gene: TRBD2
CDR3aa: CASSLEPRGSGTSVTGELFF
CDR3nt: TGCGCCAGCAGCTTGGAGCCTCGAGGCTCCGGGACTAGCGTTACCGGGGAGCTGTTTTTT

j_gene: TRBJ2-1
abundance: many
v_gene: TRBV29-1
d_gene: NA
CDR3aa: CSVEDRTPNEQFF
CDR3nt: TGCAGCGTTGAAGATCGCACTCCCAATGAGCAGTTCTTC

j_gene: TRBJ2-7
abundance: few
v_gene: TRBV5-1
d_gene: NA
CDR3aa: CASSLSVTWGSNEQYF
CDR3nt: TGCGCCAGCAGCTTGTCGGTAACGTGGGGGTCCAACGAGCAGTACTTC

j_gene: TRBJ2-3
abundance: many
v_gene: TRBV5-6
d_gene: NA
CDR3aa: CASSLLSIHTQYF
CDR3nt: TGTGCCAGCAGCCTACTAAGTATCCATACGCAGTATTTT

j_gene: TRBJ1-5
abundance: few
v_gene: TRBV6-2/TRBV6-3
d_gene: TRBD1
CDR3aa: CASSYRTGLLNQPQHF
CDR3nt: TGTGCCAGCAGTTACAGGACAGGACTCTTGAATCAGCCCCAGCATTTT

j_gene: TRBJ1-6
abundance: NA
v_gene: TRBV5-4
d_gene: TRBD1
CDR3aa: CASSWTPTGTGALLSLHF
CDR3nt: TGTGCCAGCAGCTGGACACCGACCGGGACAGGGGCCCTTTTATCCCTCCACTTT

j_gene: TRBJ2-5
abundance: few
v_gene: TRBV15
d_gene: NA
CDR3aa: CATSRDEGQETQYF
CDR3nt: TGTGCCACCAGCAGAGATGAGGGCCAAGAGACCCAGTACTTC

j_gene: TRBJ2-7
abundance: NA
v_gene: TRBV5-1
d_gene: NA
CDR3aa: CASSLLQNYEQYF
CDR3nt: TGCGCCAGCAGCTTGCTACAGAACTACGAGCAGTACTTC

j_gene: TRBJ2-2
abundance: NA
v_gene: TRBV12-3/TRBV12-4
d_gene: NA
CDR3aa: CASSLEGGELFF
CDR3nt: TGTGCCAGCAGTTTAGAGGGCGGGGAGCTGTTTTTT

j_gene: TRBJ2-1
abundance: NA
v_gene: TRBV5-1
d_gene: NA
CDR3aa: CASSFLGTVNNEQFF
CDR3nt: TGCGCCAGCAGCTTCCTCGGGACTGTCAACAATGAGCAGTTCTTC

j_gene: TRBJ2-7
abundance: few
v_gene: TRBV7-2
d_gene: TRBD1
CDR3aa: CASSLKDRGNYEQYF
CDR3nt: TGTGCCAGCAGCTTAAAAGACAGGGGGAACTACGAGCAGTACTTC

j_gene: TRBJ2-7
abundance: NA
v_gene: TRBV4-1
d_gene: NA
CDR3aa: CASSLRGEVYYEQYF
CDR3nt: TGCGCCAGCAGCCTTAGGGGGGAAGTTTACTACGAGCAGTACTTC

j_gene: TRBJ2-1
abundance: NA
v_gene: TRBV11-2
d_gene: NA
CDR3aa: CASSLALALPYNEQFF
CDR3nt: TGTGCCAGCAGCTTAGCTTTAGCACTACCTTACAATGAGCAGTTCTTC

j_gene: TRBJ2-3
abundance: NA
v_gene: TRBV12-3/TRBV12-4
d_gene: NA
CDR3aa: CASSLRGRRPTDTQYF
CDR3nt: TGTGCCAGCAGTTTACGGGGCAGGCGACCCACAGATACGCAGTATTTT

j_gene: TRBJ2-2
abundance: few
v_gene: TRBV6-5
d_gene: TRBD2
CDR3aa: CASSYSPPSSGGSTGELFF
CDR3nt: TGTGCCAGCAGTTACTCGCCCCCTTCTAGCGGGGGGAGCACCGGGGAGCTGTTTTTT

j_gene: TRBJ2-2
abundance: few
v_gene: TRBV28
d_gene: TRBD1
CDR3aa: CASSSGQGARSTGELFF
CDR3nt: TGTGCCAGCAGTTCGGGACAGGGGGCGAGGAGCACCGGGGAGCTGTTTTTT

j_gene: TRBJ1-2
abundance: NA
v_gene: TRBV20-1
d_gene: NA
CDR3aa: CSARRGSQNPLGYTF
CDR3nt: TGCAGTGCTAGAAGGGGCAGCCAAAACCCCCTTGGCTACACCTTC